The rows below give T cell receptor beta chains drawn from one sample of a study of blood T cells in healthy people across ages. MiXCR was run by TCRdb on the 5' RACE reads, yielding one entry per CDR3 protein. The repertoire holds about 1.5 million distinct CDR3 sequences, with approximately 42% as singletons. The specimen was blood. The receptors originated from a woman younger than 30 in good health. CDR3s include the opening cysteine and the closing phenylalanine or tryptophan. A D gene is named only where the DNA matches it firmly. Only part of the rows carry a size: once, few, many, or a class if the clone is expanded.

size	V	D	J	CDR3	DNA
few	TRBV2	-	TRBJ1-2	CASSEALGVGYTF	TGTGCCAGCAGTGAAGCCTTAGGGGTTGGCTACACCTTC
-	TRBV5-1	-	TRBJ2-4	CASSARTWGDVAKNVQYF	TGCGCCAGCAGCGCCCGCACTTGGGGCGACGTTGCCAAAAACGTTCAGTACTTC
-	TRBV3-1	-	TRBJ1-2	CASSQDPLAAGGYTF	TGTGCCAGCAGCCAAGATCCTTTGGCTGCTGGTGGCTACACCTTC
-	TRBV12-3/TRBV12-4	-	TRBJ2-1	CASSWYLNNEQFF	TGTGCCAGCAGTTGGTACTTGAACAATGAGCAGTTCTTC
-	TRBV10-3	-	TRBJ1-5	CAISESPFDSNQPQHF	TGTGCCATCAGTGAATCGCCTTTTGATAGCAATCAGCCCCAGCATTTT
few	TRBV6-1	TRBD2	TRBJ2-1	CASSELAGPLNEQFF	TGTGCCAGCAGTGAACTAGCGGGCCCCCTCAATGAGCAGTTCTTC
few	TRBV28	-	TRBJ2-5	CASSLPGYSGEQYF	TGTGCCAGCAGTTTACCGGGGTACTCCGGGGAGCAGTACTTC
few	TRBV29-1	-	TRBJ1-1	CSVAHTEAFF	TGCAGCGTTGCCCACACTGAAGCTTTCTTT
few	TRBV6-1	-	TRBJ2-1	CASSEAGQFF	TGTGCCAGCAGTGAAGCTGGGCAGTTCTTC
-	TRBV6-7	TRBD1	TRBJ1-2	CASSYSDVGQGEGSYGYTF	TGTGCCAGCAGTTACTCGGATGTCGGACAGGGGGAGGGTTCCTATGGCTACACCTTC
many	TRBV7-7	-	TRBJ2-5	CASSLAPQETQYF	TGTGCCAGCAGCTTAGCGCCACAAGAGACCCAGTACTTC
-	TRBV5-1	-	TRBJ1-5	CASSEGLGPGNQPQHF	TGCGCCAGCAGCGAAGGGCTGGGGCCGGGCAATCAGCCCCAGCATTTT
-	TRBV20-1	TRBD2	TRBJ2-1	CSAKTPSGSYNEQFF	TGCAGTGCCAAGACCCCTAGCGGGAGCTACAATGAGCAGTTCTTC
-	TRBV7-8	TRBD1	TRBJ2-5	CASSLDRAEETQYF	TGTGCCAGCAGCCTAGACAGGGCTGAAGAGACCCAGTACTTC
-	TRBV6-5	-	TRBJ2-5	CASNNGRYQETQYF	TGTGCCAGCAACAATGGGAGATATCAAGAGACCCAGTACTTC
-	TRBV7-6	TRBD2	TRBJ2-5	CASSLRPAGGETQYF	TGTGCCAGCAGCTTACGGCCAGCGGGGGGCGAGACCCAGTACTTC
few	TRBV6-5	TRBD2	TRBJ2-3	CASSAGGVSTDTQYF	TGTGCCAGCAGTGCTGGGGGGGTTAGCACAGATACGCAGTATTTT
once	TRBV5-1	-	TRBJ2-7	CATRGSSYNEQYF	TGCGCCACCCGGGGGTCCTCCTACAATGAGCAGTACTTC
-	TRBV6-1	-	TRBJ1-4	CASSEADQLLSGYEKLFF	TGTGCCAGCAGTGAAGCGGACCAACTTTTGTCTGGTTATGAAAAACTGTTTTTT